A selection of T cell receptor beta chains follows, all from one sample in a study of cytomegalovirus exposure and HLA in healthy donors. Sequencing was performed with immunoSEQ multiplex PCR; in TCRdb, only in-frame clones are kept and a portion is missing. The table includes about 140,000 clones, 88% detected once. The sequencing sample was made of PBMCs. The receptors derive from a woman aged 18 to 35 in good health and CMV-seropositive. The CDR3 runs from the conserved cysteine through the conserved F or W. Fields, in order: J gene, V gene, clone size, D gene, CDR3 protein, CDR3 DNA. A D gene is named only where the DNA matches it firmly. The size entry is marked missing in some rows and otherwise reads once, few, many or a size class.

TRBJ2-1 TRBV6-4 NA NA CASSSGSYNEQFF TGTGCCAGCAGCTCCGGGTCCTACAATGAGCAGTTCTTC
TRBJ2-1 TRBV6-5 NA TRBD2 CASTSGLNEQFF TGTGCCAGCACTAGCGGGCTCAATGAGCAGTTCTTC
TRBJ2-1 TRBV4-3 NA TRBD2 CASSQDGAGGYNEQFF TGCGCCAGCAGCCAAGATGGGGCGGGGGGCTACAATGAGCAGTTCTTC
TRBJ1-2 TRBV5-8 few NA CASTGLWGYTF TGTGCCAGCACAGGGCTATGGGGCTACACCTTC
TRBJ2-7 TRBV7-2 NA NA CASSIGTRKGYEQYF TGTGCCAGCAGCATAGGGACACGCAAGGGCTACGAGCAGTACTTC
TRBJ1-4 TRBV6-5 NA NA CASSYREKLFF TGTGCCAGCAGTTACCGTGAAAAACTGTTTTTT
TRBJ1-1 TRBV9 NA NA CASSPWNSAGTEAFF TGTGCCAGCAGCCCATGGAACTCAGCGGGCACTGAAGCTTTCTTT
TRBJ2-7 TRBV5-1 few TRBD1 CASSLAAGTGSYEQYF TGCGCCAGCAGCTTGGCGGCCGGGACAGGGTCCTACGAGCAGTACTTC
TRBJ1-3 TRBV30 NA NA CAWSRVSPGNTIYF TGTGCCTGGAGCAGGGTGTCCCCTGGAAACACCATATATTTT
TRBJ2-7 TRBV5-5 NA TRBD2 CASSLSGGVLEQYF TGTGCCAGCAGCCTAAGCGGGGGGGTTCTCGAGCAGTACTTC
TRBJ2-2 TRBV6-1 NA TRBD2 CAMISGGAGGELFF TGTGCCATGATTAGCGGGGGGGCCGGCGGGGAGCTGTTTTTT
TRBJ1-2 TRBV9 NA NA CASSVDPLMGRDNYGYTF TGTGCCAGCAGCGTAGACCCCCTCATGGGCAGAGATAACTATGGCTACACCTTC
TRBJ2-1 TRBV5-4 NA TRBD1 CASSSGQSYNEQFF TGTGCCAGCAGCTCGGGACAGTCCTACAATGAGCAGTTCTTC
TRBJ2-2 TRBV7-3 NA TRBD2 CASSPGLAGGELFF TGTGCCAGCAGCCCGGGACTAGCGGGCGGGGAGCTGTTTTTT
TRBJ1-2 TRBV28 NA NA CASSQSYRTERPNYGYTF TGTGCCAGCAGTCAATCCTATCGGACTGAAAGACCTAACTATGGCTACACCTTC
TRBJ1-1 TRBV2 NA TRBD1 CASSWDRGNTEAFF TGTGCCAGCAGTTGGGACAGGGGGAACACTGAAGCTTTCTTT
TRBJ1-6 TRBV27 few NA CASSRGGGGVASPLHF TGTGCCAGCAGCCGCGGTGGGGGGGGAGTTGCTTCACCCCTCCACTTT
TRBJ1-3 TRBV5-5 NA TRBD1 CASSFGTATSGNTIYF TGTGCCAGCAGCTTTGGGACAGCCACCTCTGGAAACACCATATATTTT
TRBJ2-1 TRBV6-5 NA TRBD2 CASSSRTSGRDEQFF TGTGCCAGCAGTTCTAGGACTAGCGGGAGGGATGAGCAGTTCTTC
TRBJ2-1 TRBV9 NA TRBD2 CASSAKSGGYNEQFF TGTGCCAGCAGCGCGAAGAGCGGGGGCTACAATGAGCAGTTCTTC
TRBJ2-1 TRBV6-5 NA TRBD2 CASKGLASRNEQFF TGTGCCAGCAAGGGACTAGCGAGCCGGAATGAGCAGTTCTTC
TRBJ2-3 TRBV6-5 NA TRBD2 CASKQNGGSTDTQYF TGTGCCAGCAAACAAAACGGGGGGAGCACAGATACGCAGTATTTT
TRBJ2-7 TRBV7-7 NA TRBD2 CISGTGWNEQYF TGTATTAGCGGGACTGGTTGGAACGAGCAGTACTTC
TRBJ2-7 TRBV11-1 NA NA CASSRVTESYEQYF TGTGCCAGCAGCCGAGTCACAGAGTCCTACGAGCAGTACTTC
TRBJ2-7 TRBV5-1 NA NA CASSFLAEYEQYF TGCGCCAGCAGCTTTCTAGCTGAATACGAGCAGTACTTC
TRBJ2-7 TRBV27 NA NA CASSKTGANYEQYF TGTGCCAGCAGCAAGACAGGTGCAAACTACGAGCAGTACTTC
TRBJ1-2 TRBV7-3 NA NA CASSLKYFGRSDYCYGYTF TGTGCCAGCAGCTTAAAATACTTCGGCCGGAGTGACTACTGCTATGGCTACACCTTC
TRBJ1-3 TRBV5-1 once NA CASSRGPLSGAPSGNTIYF TGCGCCAGCAGCAGGGGCCCTTTAAGTGGGGCCCCCTCTGGAAACACCATATATTTT
TRBJ1-2 TRBV19 NA TRBD1 CASSAPRDSRLANYGYTF TGTGCCAGTAGTGCTCCCCGGGACAGCAGATTAGCTAACTATGGCTACACCTTC
TRBJ1-2 TRBV10-2 NA TRBD1 CASGGTDNYGYTF TGCGCCAGCGGAGGGACAGACAACTATGGCTACACCTTC
TRBJ1-2 TRBV12-5 NA TRBD1 CASGPGTGDNPDGYTF TGTGCTAGTGGCCCCGGGACAGGGGATAATCCGGATGGCTACACCTTC
TRBJ2-1 TRBV19 NA NA CASAPDSYNEQFF TGTGCCAGTGCACCGGACAGCTACAATGAGCAGTTCTTC
TRBJ2-1 TRBV7-8 NA TRBD1 CASSLYLGQGAGDEQFF TGTGCCAGCAGCCTATACCTGGGACAGGGAGCAGGCGATGAGCAGTTCTTC
TRBJ2-7 TRBV14 NA NA CASSQVVPYEQYF TGTGCCAGCAGCCAAGTCGTTCCCTACGAGCAGTACTTC
TRBJ1-4 TRBV5-1 once TRBD1 CASSPNPGGPNEKLFF TGCGCCAGCAGCCCAAATCCAGGGGGCCCAAATGAAAAACTGTTTTTT
TRBJ1-3 TRBV28 NA NA CASSSRYLRNISGNTIYF TGTGCCAGCAGTTCTCGTTACCTCAGGAATATCTCTGGAAACACCATATATTTT
TRBJ2-7 TRBV7-2 NA TRBD2 CASSFERGDPYEQYF TGTGCCAGCAGCTTTGAGCGGGGGGATCCCTACGAGCAGTACTTC
TRBJ1-4 TRBV30 NA NA CAWGLGLDEKLFF TGTGCCTGGGGCTTGGGCTTGGATGAAAAACTGTTTTTT
TRBJ1-5 TRBV4-1 once NA CASSQPQGSRASNQPQHF TGCGCCAGCAGCCAACCCCAGGGGTCGCGGGCCTCCAATCAGCCCCAGCATTTT
TRBJ1-5 TRBV7-9 NA NA CASSLSGPPNQPQHF TGTGCCAGCAGCTTAAGTGGGCCCCCCAATCAGCCCCAGCATTTT
TRBJ2-3 TRBV5-4 NA TRBD2 CASSLGLAGGTDTQYF TGTGCCAGCAGCTTGGGGTTAGCGGGGGGGACGGATACGCAGTATTTT
TRBJ1-6 TRBV6-5 NA TRBD1 CASSDPRGTPLHF TGTGCCAGCAGTGATCCCAGGGGGACACCCCTCCACTTT
TRBJ1-1 TRBV5-1 NA NA CASSAPNRENTEAFF TGCGCCAGCAGCGCCCCGAACAGGGAGAACACTGAAGCTTTCTTT
TRBJ2-7 TRBV5-1 NA TRBD1 CASSSGQGNEQYF TGCGCCAGCAGCTCCGGACAGGGGAACGAGCAGTACTTC
TRBJ1-2 TRBV27 NA TRBD1 CASSPRTGSLDYGYTF TGTGCCAGCAGTCCTCGGACAGGGTCTCTGGACTATGGCTACACCTTC
TRBJ2-7 TRBV5-1 NA NA CASSLGDSSYEQYF TGCGCCAGCAGCTTGGGAGATAGCTCCTACGAGCAGTACTTC
TRBJ1-2 TRBV5-1 NA NA CASSLAGQRDYGYTF TGCGCCAGCAGCTTGGCGGGCCAGAGGGACTATGGCTACACCTTC
TRBJ2-1 TRBV18 NA TRBD2 CASSPPNSGATYNEQFF TGTGCCAGCTCACCACCGAATAGCGGGGCCACCTACAATGAGCAGTTCTTC
TRBJ1-5 TRBV5-1 NA NA CASSHSGGGQPQHF TGCGCCAGCAGCCACTCCGGGGGGGGTCAGCCCCAGCATTTT
TRBJ2-7 TRBV18 few NA CASSRTGIGTYEQYF TGTGCCAGCTCACGTACCGGGATTGGGACCTACGAGCAGTACTTC
TRBJ1-6 TRBV5-6 NA NA CASSSPDLSSPLHF TGTGCCAGCAGCTCCCCGGACTTGTCCTCACCCCTCCACTTT
TRBJ2-7 TRBV7-8 NA NA CASSLGAGPRYEQYF TGTGCCAGCAGCTTAGGGGCGGGACCCCGATACGAGCAGTACTTC
TRBJ2-2 TRBV28 NA TRBD1 CASRTGWNTGELFF TGTGCCAGTAGGACAGGGTGGAACACCGGGGAGCTGTTTTTT
TRBJ1-1 TRBV10-2 NA NA CASTPGFEAFF TGCGCCAGCACGCCGGGATTCGAAGCTTTCTTT
TRBJ2-1 TRBV13 NA NA CASISKSGEQFF TGTGCCAGCATCTCTAAATCGGGGGAGCAGTTCTTC
TRBJ2-1 TRBV5-1 once NA CASSPRGAGIGGNEQFF TGCGCCAGCAGCCCCCGGGGCGCGGGAATAGGAGGCAATGAGCAGTTCTTC
TRBJ1-6 TRBV28 NA NA CASRLGSSYNSPLHF TGTGCCAGCAGACTAGGGAGCTCCTATAATTCACCCCTCCACTTT
TRBJ2-2 TRBV7-9 once TRBD2 CASSLVHAGDSTGELFF TGTGCCAGCAGCTTAGTTCACGCGGGGGACTCCACCGGGGAGCTGTTTTTT
TRBJ1-2 TRBV6-5 NA NA CASSYAAAYGYTF TGTGCCAGCAGTTACGCGGCAGCCTATGGCTACACCTTC